This paragraph covers one TCR beta chain sequence. These data originate in a study of neurological immune-mediated disorders. TCRdb ran MiXCR on the 5' RACE reads and lists one entry per CDR3 protein. The repertoire consists of about 30,000 distinct CDR3 sequences, with 5.5% to 6% occurring once and the leading ten covering roughly 1.9%. This CDR3 is built from 13 residues. Germline lookup yields CDR1 GTSNPN and CDR2 SVGIG (reference sequence). V dropped 0 bases and J dropped 6; count of bases not matched to a gene: 1. Sequencing used CD4+ T cells from blood. The sequence derives from a woman between 45 and 65 years old in good health. This chain uses TRBV30 with TRBJ1-5; TRBD1 matches 8 bases. CDR3 nucleotides: TGTGCCTGGAGTGTACAGGGGGTTCAGCCCCAGCATTTT. As protein: CAWSVQGVQPQHF. The complete variable domain, with remaining parts taken from reference TRBV30 and TRBJ1-5, reads SQTIHQWPATLVQPVGSPLSLECTVEGTSNPNLYWYRQAAGRGLQLLFYSVGIGQISSEVPQNLSASRPQDRQFILSSKKLLLSDSGFYLCAWSVQGVQPQHFGDGTRLSIL.